These 22 T cell receptor beta chains originate from one sample sequenced in a study of T-cell reconstitution after alpha-beta-depleted transplantation in children. Unique molecular identifiers were incorporated when the TCRbeta library was constructed. TCRdb reprocessed the PCR reads via MiXCR and lists one record per CDR3 protein. There are approximately 400,000 distinct CDR3 sequences in the sample; about a tenth occur only once, and 4.5% to 6.5% lies in the top ten. Source: PBMCs from the stem cell graft donor, taken from the stem cell graft. These receptors all stem from a human donor who donated a stem cell graft to a child with acute myeloid leukemia.

This chain joins TRBV10-1 and TRBJ2-3, with 8 bases lining up with TRBD1. V gave up 4 bases and J gave up 4 bases; unmatched junction bases: 7. The CDR3 is 15 residues long. Germline-derived CDR1 and CDR2 are WNHNN and SYGVQD (reference sequence). DNA of the CDR3: TGCGCCAGCAGTGCAGGGGGCGGCGGGGCAGATACGCAGTATTTT. This gives the protein CASSAGGGGADTQYF.

There are a few counts of this clonotype. This chain connects TRBV20-1 to TRBJ1-3; D not resolved. Trimming left V 1 base short and J 2 bases short, with 21 bases between. Germline CDR1 is DFQATT and CDR2 is SNEGSKA (reference sequence). CDR3 size: 18 residues. The CDR3 DNA follows: TGCAGTGCTAGAGTATTTGGAGGGTCAAGAGCGACTGGAAACACCATATATTTT. It yields the protein CSARVFGGSRATGNTIYF.

The chain couples TRBV25-1 to TRBJ2-2; D is undetermined. V was pared by 3 bases and J by 2 bases, with 16 bases between. There are 17 residues in the CDR3. CDR1 is MGHDK and CDR2 is SYGVNS in the germline V gene. The CDR3 reads CASSDLPQAANTGELFF. Written as DNA, the CDR3 is TGTGCCAGCAGTGATCTCCCCCAGGCAGCCAACACCGGGGAGCTGTTTTTT.

The chain combines TRBV27 with TRBJ1-2, with D unclear. The CDR3 has 16 amino acids. Germline V CDR1 and CDR2: MNHEY, SMNVEV (reference sequence). Trimming cost V 4 bases and J 2 bases, with 17 bases left between them. CDR3 nucleotides: TGTGCCAGCAGTTCAGGCGACCTAAATACAAACTATGGCTACACCTTC. Protein sequence: CASSSGDLNTNYGYTF.

Points on this clonotype: At one end the junction does not follow the germline gene, possibly because of a read error. The chain recombines TRBV5-1 with TRBJ2-3, with D uncertain. In germline, CDR1 is SGHRS, CDR2 YFSETQ. The CDR3 contains 12 residues. CDR3 nucleotide sequence: TGCACCAGCAGCTTGGATGGTTATACGCAGTATTTT. It specifies CTSSLDGYTQYF.

The rearrangement links TRBV2 to TRBJ2-2; TRBD2 matches at 7 bases. The CDR3 is made up of 16 amino acids. CDR1 and CDR2 from the germline V gene are SNHLY and FYNNEI. V trimming: 6 bases; J trimming: 8 bases; junction bases outside the gene matches: 15. The CDR3 DNA is TGTGCCAGCAGGGGACTAAGCGGACCCATAGTGGGGGAGCTGTTTTTT. Its translation is CASRGLSGPIVGELFF.

This clonotype was counted between two and nine times. The rearrangement uses TRBV3-1 and TRBJ2-1, with D unresolved. CDR3 length equals 12 residues. The V end was cut by 3 bases, the J end by 5 bases, with 5 bases between. Germline CDR1 is LGHDT and CDR2 is YNNKEL (reference sequence). CDR3 in amino acids: CASSHIDNEQFF. Written as DNA, the CDR3 is TGTGCCAGCAGCCATATTGACAATGAGCAGTTCTTC.

At least ten counts were recorded for this clonotype. V and J are TRBV11-1 and TRBJ2-4, with TRBD1 as a possible D gene (6 bases). V lost 3 bases and J lost 4, with 22 bases in between. Germline CDR1 is SGHAT and CDR2 is FQDESV (reference sequence). This CDR3 region has 18 residues. The CDR3 loop is CASSLQTGAGVLKNIQYF. CDR3 sequence (DNA): TGTGCCAGCAGCTTGCAAACCGGGGCAGGGGTGTTGAAAAACATTCAGTACTTC.

This clonotype has more than one count but fewer than ten. The chain couples TRBV12-5 to TRBJ2-5, with TRBD2 as a possible D gene (6 bases). The CDR3 has 21 residues. Trimming stripped 3 bases from V and 1 base from J, with 30 bases between. CDR1 is LGHNT, CDR2 FRNRAP, per germline. The CDR3 DNA reads as TGTGCTAGTGGTTTCCCCGCCGACCCTTGGCGGGACTCTGGACGCCAAGAGACCCAGTACTTC. It is translated as CASGFPADPWRDSGRQETQYF.

This clonotype was recorded at least ten times. This chain connects TRBV28 to TRBJ2-7, with D perhaps matching TRBD2 (5 bases). There are 16 residues in the CDR3. The V gene lost 3 bases and the J gene lost 4 bases, with 19 bases spanning the gap. Germline CDR1 MDHEN, CDR2 SYDVKM. Written as DNA, the CDR3 is TGTGCCAGCAGTTTTTCGGGGTCCCTTACTCAGTACGAGCAGTACGTC. Translation: CASSFSGSLTQYEQYV.

This clonotype was seen a few times. V gene TRBV5-5 combines with J gene TRBJ2-7; possible D gene TRBD1, 6 bases. Germline assignment: CDR1 SGHKS and CDR2 YYEKEE (reference sequence). The CDR3 extends over 14 amino acids. V was clipped by 0 bases and J by 2 bases, with 9 bases between them. The CDR3 reads CASSLDRAPYEQYV. In nucleotides, the CDR3 is TGTGCCAGCAGCTTGGACAGGGCCCCCTACGAGCAGTACGTC.

At least ten counts were recorded for this clonotype. The chain couples TRBV12-3 or TRBV12-4 to TRBJ2-1, with D perhaps given as TRBD1 or TRBD2 (5 bases each). The CDR3 contains 10 residues. V shed 6 bases and J shed 15 bases, with 12 bases lying between them. The CDR3 DNA is TGTGCCAGCAGCGGGGCCCGGAGGTTCTTC. Protein sequence: CASSGARRFF.

The rearrangement links TRBV7-8 to TRBJ2-2; D not certain. V was pared by 1 base and J by 4 bases, with 10 bases between. Per the germline V gene, CDR1 is SGHVS and CDR2 is FQNEAQ. CDR3 size: 15 residues. CDR3 residues: CASSLVPGGTGELFF. The CDR3 DNA reads TGTGCCAGCAGCTTAGTCCCGGGCGGCACCGGGGAGCTGTTTTTT.

This clonotype turned up a few times. V is TRBV7-9 and J is TRBJ2-1; TRBD2 agrees at 9 bases. The CDR3 is made up of 17 amino acids. The junction had 11 bases not matched to a gene; V was cut back by 5 bases and J by 3 bases. Germline V lookup: CDR1 SEHNR, CDR2 FQNEAQ (reference sequence). The CDR3 sequence is CASSPVGLAGIYNEQFF. The DNA of the CDR3 is TGTGCCAGCAGCCCCGTTGGGCTAGCGGGGATCTACAATGAGCAGTTCTTC.

In its sample, this clonotype was seen many times. The chain combines TRBV6-1 with TRBJ1-1; 9 bases are a match to TRBD1. J was trimmed by 1 base and V by 6 bases; bases with no gene match: 9. Germline V lookup: CDR1 MNHNS, CDR2 SASEGT. The CDR3 consists of 16 residues. The CDR3 sequence: CASRRPGQGKNTEAFF. The CDR3 coding sequence is TGTGCCAGCAGACGCCCCGGACAGGGGAAGAACACTGAAGCTTTCTTT.

This clonotype occurred a few times. The rearrangement joins TRBV5-1 to TRBJ1-2; D is perhaps TRBD1 (5 bases). This CDR3 is built from 14 residues. V lost 4 bases and J 3 bases, leaving 13 bases between the germline ends. Germline V lookup: CDR1 SGHRS, CDR2 YFSETQ. The CDR3 DNA reads as TGCGCCAGCAGCCCATCGGGGGGGGACTATGGCTACACCTTC. Its translation: CASSPSGGDYGYTF.

This clonotype has more than one count but fewer than ten. V and J are TRBV20-1 and TRBJ1-2; D gene unclear. The CDR3 is made up of 13 amino acids. The germline V and J ends were trimmed by 1 base and 7 bases, with 13 bases remaining between them. Germline values: CDR1 DFQATT, CDR2 SNEGSKA (reference sequence). In nucleotides, the CDR3 is TGCAGTGCTAGAGTTGCAGGCGGAGGTGGCTACACCTTC. Its protein product is CSARVAGGGGYTF.

This clonotype was seen a handful of times. The V and J genes are TRBV7-9 and TRBJ2-1; the D gene is possibly TRBD1 (5 bases). Trimming removed 5 bases from V and 9 bases from J, with 8 bases in between. Germline-derived CDR1 and CDR2 are SEHNR and FQNEAQ (reference sequence). The length of the CDR3 is 11 residues. The CDR3 region has the DNA TGTGCCAGCAGCCAGGGTTTTGAGCAGTTCTTC. This encodes CASSQGFEQFF.

The CDR3 sequence is CASSSQGYEGYTF. Here the CDR3 DNA reads TGTGCCAGCAGCTCACAGGGATATGAGGGCTACACCTTC. V gene TRBV4-2 combines with J gene TRBJ1-2; possibly TRBD1 for D (6 bases). The CDR3 is made up of 13 amino acids. The V end lost 5 bases, the J end lost 8 bases, and 15 bases lay between the germline ends. CDR1 and CDR2 from the germline V gene are LGHNA and YNFKEQ.

This clonotype was seen a few times. The V and J genes are TRBV5-1 and TRBJ2-1, with 7 bases lining up with TRBD1. The germline gives CDR1 SGHRS, CDR2 YFSETQ. This CDR3 has 15 residues. V shed 1 base and J 5 bases; nucleotides not matched to a gene: 6. This CDR3 reads CASSLTGDPDNEQFF. CDR3 nucleotide sequence: TGCGCCAGCAGCTTGACAGGGGATCCTGACAATGAGCAGTTCTTC. Supplemented by reference TRBV5-1 and TRBJ2-1, the full variable domain reads KAGVTQTPRYLIKTRGQQVTLSCSPISGHRSVSWYQQTPGQGLQFLFEYFSETQRNKGNFPGRFSGRQFSNSRSEMNVSTLELGDSALYLCASSLTGDPDNEQFFGPGTRLTVL.

This clonotype was observed a few times. The chain links TRBV6-5 to TRBJ2-1; the match to TRBD2 covers 10 bases. Germline trimming cut 2 bases from V and 6 bases from J; bases unmatched to any gene: 4. This CDR3 is built from 15 residues. Germline CDR1 is MNHEY and CDR2 is SVGAGI. The CDR3 region has the DNA TGTGCCAGCAGTTACCTAGCGGGGGAGTTCAATGAGCAGTTCTTC. Protein: CASSYLAGEFNEQFF.

The genes are TRBV20-1 and TRBJ2-7; TRBD2 matches 9 bases. Trimming took 3 bases from V and 3 from J; bases not matched to a gene: 3. The germline gives CDR1 DFQATT, CDR2 SNEGSKA (reference sequence). The CDR3 spans 13 residues. The CDR3 reads CSASASGNYEQYF. In DNA, the CDR3 is TGCAGTGCTAGTGCTAGCGGGAACTACGAGCAGTACTTC.